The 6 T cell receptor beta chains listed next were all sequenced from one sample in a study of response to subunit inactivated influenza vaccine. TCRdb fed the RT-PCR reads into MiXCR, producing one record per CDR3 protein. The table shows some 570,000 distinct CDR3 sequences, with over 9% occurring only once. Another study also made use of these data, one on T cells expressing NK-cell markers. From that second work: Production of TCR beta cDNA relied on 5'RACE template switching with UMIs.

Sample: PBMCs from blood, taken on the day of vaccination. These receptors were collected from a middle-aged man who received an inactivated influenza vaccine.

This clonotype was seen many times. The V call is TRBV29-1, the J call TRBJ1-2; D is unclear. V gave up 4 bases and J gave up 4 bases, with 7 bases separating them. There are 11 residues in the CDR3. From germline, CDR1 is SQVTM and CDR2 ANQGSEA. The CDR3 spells CSVAHSYGYTF. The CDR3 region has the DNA TGCAGCGTTGCCCACAGCTATGGCTACACCTTC.

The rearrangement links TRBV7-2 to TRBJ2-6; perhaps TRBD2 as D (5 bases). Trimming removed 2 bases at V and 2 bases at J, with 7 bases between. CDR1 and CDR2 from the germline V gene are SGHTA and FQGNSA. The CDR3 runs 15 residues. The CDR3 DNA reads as TGTGCCAGCAGCTTAACACTAGCTGGGGCCAACGTCCTGACTTTC. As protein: CASSLTLAGANVLTF.

CDR3 protein: CASSLTGPLRGYTF. The CDR3 coding sequence is TGTGCCAGCAGCTTGACAGGGCCCCTAAGGGGCTACACCTTC. The chain recombines TRBV5-5 with TRBJ1-2; D is perhaps TRBD1 (6 bases). The V gene's germline CDR1 is SGHKS and CDR2 YYEKEE (reference sequence). CDR3 length: 14 residues. The V end lost 1 base, the J end lost 8 bases, and 15 bases lay between the germline ends.

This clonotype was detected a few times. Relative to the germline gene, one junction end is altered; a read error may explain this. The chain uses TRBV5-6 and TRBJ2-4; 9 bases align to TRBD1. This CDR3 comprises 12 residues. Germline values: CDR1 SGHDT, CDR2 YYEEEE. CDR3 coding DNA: TGTGCCAGCAGCTTTCTCATGGGACAGGGCAGCTTC. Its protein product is CASSFLMGQGSF.

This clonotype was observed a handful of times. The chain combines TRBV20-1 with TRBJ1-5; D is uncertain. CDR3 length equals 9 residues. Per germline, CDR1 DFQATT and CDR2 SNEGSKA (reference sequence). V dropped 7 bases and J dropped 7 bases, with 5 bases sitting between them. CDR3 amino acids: CSDLQPQHF. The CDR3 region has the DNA TGCAGTGACCTCCAGCCCCAGCATTTT.

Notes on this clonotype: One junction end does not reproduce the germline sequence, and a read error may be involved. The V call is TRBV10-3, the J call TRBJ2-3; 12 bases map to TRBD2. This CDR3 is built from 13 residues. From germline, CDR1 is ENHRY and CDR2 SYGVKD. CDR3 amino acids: CALAGGPVDTQNF. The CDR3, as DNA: TGTGCCCTAGCGGGAGGGCCGGTAGATACGCAGAATTTT.